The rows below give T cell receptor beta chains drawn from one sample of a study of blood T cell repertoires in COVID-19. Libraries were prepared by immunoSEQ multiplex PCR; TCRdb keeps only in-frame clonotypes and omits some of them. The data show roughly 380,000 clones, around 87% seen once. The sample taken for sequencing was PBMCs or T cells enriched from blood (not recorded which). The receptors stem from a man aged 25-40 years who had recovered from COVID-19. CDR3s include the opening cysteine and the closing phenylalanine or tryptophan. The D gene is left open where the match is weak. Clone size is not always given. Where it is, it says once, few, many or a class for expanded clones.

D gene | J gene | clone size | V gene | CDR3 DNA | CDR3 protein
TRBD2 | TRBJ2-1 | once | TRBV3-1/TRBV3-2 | TGTGCCAGCAGCCAAGGGCGGGGGGGGAACAATGAGCAGTTCTTC | CASSQGRGGNNEQFF
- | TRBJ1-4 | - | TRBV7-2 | TGTGCCAGCAGCTTAGCGGCGGGGGCGAAACTGTTTTTT | CASSLAAGAKLFF
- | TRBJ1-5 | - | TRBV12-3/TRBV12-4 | TGTGCCAGCAGTTGGGGCGGAGATTGGCCCCAGCATTTT | CASSWGGDWPQHF
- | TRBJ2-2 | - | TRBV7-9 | TGTGCCAGCAGCAACAGGGAAACCCCCGGGGAGCTGTTTTTT | CASSNRETPGELFF
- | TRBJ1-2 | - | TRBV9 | TGTGCCAGCAGCGTAGTGGGTACAGGGCTTGGCTACACCTTC | CASSVVGTGLGYTF
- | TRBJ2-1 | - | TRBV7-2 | TGTGCCAGCAGCTTAGGGCCGCTCTACAATGAGCAGTTCTTC | CASSLGPLYNEQFF
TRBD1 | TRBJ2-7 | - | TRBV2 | TGTGCCAGCAGTACTGGGTGGGACAGGGTCCACGAGCAGTACTTC | CASSTGWDRVHEQYF
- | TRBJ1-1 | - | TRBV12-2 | TGTGCAAGTCCCCTGGGGGAGGGGCCGAGAGTAAGCACTGAAGCTTTCTTT | CASPLGEGPRVSTEAFF
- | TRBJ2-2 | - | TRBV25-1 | TGTGCCAGCAGTAGGTCTAGTGGCAATATCCTTCCCGGGGAGCTGTTTTTT | CASSRSSGNILPGELFF
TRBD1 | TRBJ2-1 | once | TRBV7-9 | TGTGCCAGCAGCTCGAGGACAGGGGGGAATGAGCAGTTCTTC | CASSSRTGGNEQFF
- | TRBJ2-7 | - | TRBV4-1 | TGCGCCAGCAGCCGGGCTCCATGGGTTCCTGATACAGGGAAGGCGTACGAGCAGTACTTC | CASSRAPWVPDTGKAYEQYF
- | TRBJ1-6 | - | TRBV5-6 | TGTGCCAGCAGCTTGGCTGGTCAGGGGTCGCCCCTCCACTTT | CASSLAGQGSPLHF
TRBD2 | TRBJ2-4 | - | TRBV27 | TGTGCCAGCAGTTTATCTTGGCGGGGGGGTCAAAACATTCAGTACTTC | CASSLSWRGGQNIQYF
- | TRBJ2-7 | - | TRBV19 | TGTGCCAGTAGCCCCGAGACAGGCGGAAGGGGTGACGAGCAGTACTTC | CASSPETGGRGDEQYF
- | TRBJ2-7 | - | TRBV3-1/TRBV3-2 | TGTGCCAGCAGCCCCTCCCGGGACTCCCCTCGGTGGGAGCAGTACTTC | CASSPSRDSPRWEQYF
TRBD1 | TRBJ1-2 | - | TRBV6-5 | TGTGCCAGCAGTTGGACAGGGAATGGCTACACCTTC | CASSWTGNGYTF
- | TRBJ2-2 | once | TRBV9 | TGTGCCAGCAGTGGCCAGGGCGCCGGGGAGCTGTTTTTT | CASSGQGAGELFF
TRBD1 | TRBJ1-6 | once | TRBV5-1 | TGCGCCAGCAGCCCGGACAGGGAGGATTCACCCCTCCACTTT | CASSPDREDSPLHF
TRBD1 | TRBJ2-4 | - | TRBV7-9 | TGTGCCAGCACCGACCGGGACAGATCTAAATTTAAAGCCAAAAACATTCAGTACTTC | CASTDRDRSKFKAKNIQYF
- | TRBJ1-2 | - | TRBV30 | TGTGCCTGGATCCGCATGGAAGGGGGGGGAGGCGGCTACACCTTC | CAWIRMEGGGGGYTF
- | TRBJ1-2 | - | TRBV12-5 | TGTGCTAGTGGTTTGGCGGGGGGTAACTATGGCTACACCTTC | CASGLAGGNYGYTF
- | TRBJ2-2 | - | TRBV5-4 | TGTGCCAGCAGCTCTCAGGGAACGGGGGAGCTGTTTTTT | CASSSQGTGELFF
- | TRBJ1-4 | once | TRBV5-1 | TGCGCCAGCAGCTTGAACTCCGGGGGTAATGAAAAACTGTTTTTT | CASSLNSGGNEKLFF
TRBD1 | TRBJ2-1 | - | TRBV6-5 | TGTGCCAGCAGTTACAGGGACAGGGGTTACAATGAGCAGTTCTTC | CASSYRDRGYNEQFF
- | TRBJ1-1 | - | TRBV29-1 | TGCAGCCATTGGGAGACTGAAGCTTTCTTT | CSHWETEAFF
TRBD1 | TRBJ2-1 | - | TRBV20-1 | TGCAGTGCTAGTCGGGGACAGGATTACAATGAGCAGTTCTTC | CSASRGQDYNEQFF
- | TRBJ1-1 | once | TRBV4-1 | TGCGCCAGCAGCCAAGTCGGGGTAGGCACTGAAGCTTTCTTT | CASSQVGVGTEAFF
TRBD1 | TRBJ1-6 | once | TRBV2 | TGTGCCAGCAATAAGGACAGGGCCGATTCACCCCTCCACTTT | CASNKDRADSPLHF
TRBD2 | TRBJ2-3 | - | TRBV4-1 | TGCGCCAGCAGCCAGGGGACCGGGACTAGCCGTCTAGATACGCAGTATTTT | CASSQGTGTSRLDTQYF
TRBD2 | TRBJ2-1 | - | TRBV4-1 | TGCGCCAGCAGCCTCGGGACCCTAGCGGGGGCTTACAATGAGCAGTTCTTC | CASSLGTLAGAYNEQFF
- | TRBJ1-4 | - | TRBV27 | TGTGCCAGCAGTTTATCGCGCGGGGTGGGACGAACTAATGAAAAACTGTTTTTT | CASSLSRGVGRTNEKLFF
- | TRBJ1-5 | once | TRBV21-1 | TGTGCCAGCAGCAAAGCGACGGGTAGCAATCAGCCCCAGCATTTT | CASSKATGSNQPQHF
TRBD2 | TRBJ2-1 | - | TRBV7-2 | TGTGCCAGCAGCCCACCTCAGGGAGCGCGGGGGGGCAATGAGCAGTTCTTC | CASSPPQGARGGNEQFF
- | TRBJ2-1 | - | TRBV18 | TGTGCCAGCTCACCACAACGGACGCGGGTCGAAATCTTC | CASSPQRTRVEIF
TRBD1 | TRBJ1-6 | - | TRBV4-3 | TGCGCCAGCAGCCAAGGACCGGGACAGGGTGCCTATAATTCACCCCTCCACTTT | CASSQGPGQGAYNSPLHF
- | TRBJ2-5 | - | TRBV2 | TGTGCCACGGCTTTCGGGGGCGGGGGAGAGACCCAGTACTTC | CATAFGGGGETQYF
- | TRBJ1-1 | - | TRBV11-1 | TGTGCCAGCAGCTTAAATGGACAGACTGAAGCTTTCTTT | CASSLNGQTEAFF
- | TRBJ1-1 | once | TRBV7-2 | TGTGCCAGCAGCAGACAGCAGAACACTGAAGCTTTCTTT | CASSRQQNTEAFF
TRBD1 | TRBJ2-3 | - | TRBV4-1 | TGCGCCAGCAGCCAATTACCGGGACAGGGGGCAGGAAATACGCAGTATTTT | CASSQLPGQGAGNTQYF
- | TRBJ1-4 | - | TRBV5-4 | TGTGCCAGCAGCCTTCAACAGGGAGCTAATGAAAAACTGTTTTTT | CASSLQQGANEKLFF
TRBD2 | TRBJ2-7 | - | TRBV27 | TGTGCCAGCGCCCGGGGGGGGGCGAGAGAGCAGTACTTC | CASARGGAREQYF
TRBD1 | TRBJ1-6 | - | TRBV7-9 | TGTGCCAGCAGCAAGCAGGGGGCAGGGAATTCACCCCTCCACTTT | CASSKQGAGNSPLHF
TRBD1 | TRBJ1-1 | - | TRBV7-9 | TGTGCCAGCAGCCTCGTCAGGGGGAGCACTGAAGCTTTCTTT | CASSLVRGSTEAFF
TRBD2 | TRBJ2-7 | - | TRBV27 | TGTGCCAGCAGGGGAACGGCTTTAGGGGCAGGGACTACCTACGAGCAGTACTTC | CASRGTALGAGTTYEQYF
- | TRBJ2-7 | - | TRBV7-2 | TGTGCCAGCAGCTTAGCGGGGCCTTACGAGCAGTACTTC | CASSLAGPYEQYF
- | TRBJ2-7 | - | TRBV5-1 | TGCGCCAGCAGCCCCGACAGGAGCTACGAGCAGTACTTC | CASSPDRSYEQYF